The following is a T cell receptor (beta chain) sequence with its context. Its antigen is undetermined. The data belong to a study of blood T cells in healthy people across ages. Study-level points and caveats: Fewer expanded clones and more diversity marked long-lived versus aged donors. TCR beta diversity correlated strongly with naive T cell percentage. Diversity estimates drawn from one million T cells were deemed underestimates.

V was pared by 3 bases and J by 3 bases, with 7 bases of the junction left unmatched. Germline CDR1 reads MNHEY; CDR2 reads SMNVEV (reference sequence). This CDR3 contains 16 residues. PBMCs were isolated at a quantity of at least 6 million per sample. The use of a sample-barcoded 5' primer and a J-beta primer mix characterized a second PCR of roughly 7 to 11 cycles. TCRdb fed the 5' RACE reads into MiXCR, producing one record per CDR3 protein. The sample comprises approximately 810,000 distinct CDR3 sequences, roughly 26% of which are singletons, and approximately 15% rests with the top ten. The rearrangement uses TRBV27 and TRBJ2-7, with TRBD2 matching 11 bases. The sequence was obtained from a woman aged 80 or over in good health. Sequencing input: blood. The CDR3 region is CASSFSMTSGIYEQYF. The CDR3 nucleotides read TGTGCCAGCAGTTTTTCCATGACTAGCGGGATCTACGAGCAGTACTTC.